The clone carrying this T cell receptor beta chain was counted a few times. Its antigen is currently unknown. The data are from a study of blood T cells in healthy people across ages. The use of a sample-barcoded 5' primer and a J-beta primer mix characterized a second PCR of 7 to 11 cycles. The authors tagged each cDNA molecule using a template-switch adaptor with 12 random nucleotides. Sequencing of every sample gave 2.5 million or more CDR3-containing paired-end reads. TCRdb reprocessed the 5' RACE reads via MiXCR and lists one record per CDR3 protein. In the table there are 950,000 to 1,200,000 distinct CDR3 sequences, roughly two fifths of which are singletons. Germline V lookup: CDR1 SGHDN, CDR2 FVKESK. CDR3 size: 16 residues. Trimming removed 2 bases from V and 0 bases from J; junction bases left unmatched: 6. Study-wide results and limits: Donors of long life had a larger count of naive CD4+ cells and greater diversity than aged donors.

The chain links TRBV14 to TRBJ1-1; TRBD1 aligns across 7 bases. The sequence was collected from a man in his late teens or twenties in good health. Sequencing used blood. The CDR3 protein is CASSQWRGPLNTEAFF. CDR3 nucleotides: TGTGCCAGCAGCCAATGGAGGGGGCCGCTGAACACTGAAGCTTTCTTT.